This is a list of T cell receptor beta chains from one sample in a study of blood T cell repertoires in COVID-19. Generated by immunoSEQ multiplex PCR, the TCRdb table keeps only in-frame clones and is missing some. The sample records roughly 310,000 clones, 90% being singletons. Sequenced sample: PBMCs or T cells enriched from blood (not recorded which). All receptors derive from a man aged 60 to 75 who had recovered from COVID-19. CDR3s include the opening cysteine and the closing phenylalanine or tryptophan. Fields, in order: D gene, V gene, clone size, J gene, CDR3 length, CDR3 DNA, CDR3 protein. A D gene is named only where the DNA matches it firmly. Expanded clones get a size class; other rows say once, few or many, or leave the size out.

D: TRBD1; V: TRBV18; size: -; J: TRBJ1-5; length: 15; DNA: TGTGCCAGCTCACCACAGGGGGCGAGCAATCAGCCCCAGCATTTT; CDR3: CASSPQGASNQPQHF
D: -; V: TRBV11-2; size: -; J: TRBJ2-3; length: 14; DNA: TGTGCCAGCAGCCCCTTAGGGACGGGGGAAACGCAGTATTTT; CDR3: CASSPLGTGETQYF
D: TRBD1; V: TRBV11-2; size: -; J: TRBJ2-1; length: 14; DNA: TGTGCCAGCAGCTCACTACAGGGGGCTAATGAGCAGTTCTTC; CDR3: CASSSLQGANEQFF
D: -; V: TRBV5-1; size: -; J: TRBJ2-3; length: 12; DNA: TGCGCCAGCAGTACTCACACAGATACGCAGTATTTT; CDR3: CASSTHTDTQYF
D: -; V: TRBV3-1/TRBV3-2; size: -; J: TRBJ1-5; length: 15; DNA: TGTGCCAGCAGCCGCGGCGGGGGGGGCAATCAGCCCCAGCATTTT; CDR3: CASSRGGGGNQPQHF
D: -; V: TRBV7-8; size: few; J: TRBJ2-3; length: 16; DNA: TGTGCCAGCGCCGGAAATAGCGGTATCTTCCCAGATACGCAGTATTTT; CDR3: CASAGNSGIFPDTQYF
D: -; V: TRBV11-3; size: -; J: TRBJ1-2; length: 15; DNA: TGTGCCAGCAGCTCGCCTTTAGTGGCTAACTATGGCTACACCTTC; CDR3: CASSSPLVANYGYTF
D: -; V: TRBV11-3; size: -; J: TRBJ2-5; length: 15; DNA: TGTGCCAGCAGCTTAGATCCACTAGGGTCGGGGACCCAGTACTTC; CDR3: CASSLDPLGSGTQYF
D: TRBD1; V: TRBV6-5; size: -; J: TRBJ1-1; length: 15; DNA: TGTGCCAGCAGTTACTCGCCGAGGGGGCACACTGAAGCTTTCTTT; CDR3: CASSYSPRGHTEAFF
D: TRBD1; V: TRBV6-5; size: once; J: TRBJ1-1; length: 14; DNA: TGTGCCAGCAGTTTAACGACAGGGGGCACTGAAGCTTTCTTT; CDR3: CASSLTTGGTEAFF
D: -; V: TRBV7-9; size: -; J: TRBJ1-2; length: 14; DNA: TGTGCCAGCAGCTTAGATTCAGGGCCCTATGGCTACACCTTC; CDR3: CASSLDSGPYGYTF
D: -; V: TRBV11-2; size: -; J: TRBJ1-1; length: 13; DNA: TGTGCCAGCAGCTTAGATTTCTCCTCTCTGGGGCATTTT; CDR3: CASSLDFSSLGHF
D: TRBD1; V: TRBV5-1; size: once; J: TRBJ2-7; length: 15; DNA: TGCGCCAGCAGGGAACCGGGACAGGGTACCTACGAGCAGTACTTC; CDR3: CASREPGQGTYEQYF
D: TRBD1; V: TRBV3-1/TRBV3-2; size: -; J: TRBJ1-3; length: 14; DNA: TGTGCCAGCAGCCACCAGACAGGGGGAAACACCATATATTTT; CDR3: CASSHQTGGNTIYF
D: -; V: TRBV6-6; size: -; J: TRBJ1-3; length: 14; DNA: TGTGCCAGCAGGTACCAGGGTCTAAGAAACACCATATATTTT; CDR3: CASRYQGLRNTIYF
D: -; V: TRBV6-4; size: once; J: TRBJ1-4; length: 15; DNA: TGTGCCAGCAGCAGGGAAATGGGGTCTAATGAAAAACTGTTTTTT; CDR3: CASSREMGSNEKLFF
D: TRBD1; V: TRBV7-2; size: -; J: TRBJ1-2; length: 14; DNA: TGTGCCAGCAGCTTAGCGCTAACAGGGGTCGGCTACACCTTC; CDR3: CASSLALTGVGYTF